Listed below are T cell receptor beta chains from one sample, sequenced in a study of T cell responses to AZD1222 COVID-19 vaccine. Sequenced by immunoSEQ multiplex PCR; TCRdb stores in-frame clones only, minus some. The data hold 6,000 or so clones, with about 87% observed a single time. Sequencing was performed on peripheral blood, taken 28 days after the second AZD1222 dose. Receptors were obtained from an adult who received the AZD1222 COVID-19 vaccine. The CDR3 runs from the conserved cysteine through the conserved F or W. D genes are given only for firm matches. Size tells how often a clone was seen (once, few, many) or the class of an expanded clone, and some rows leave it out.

TGTGCCATCAGTGAGTCCGGAGGGGCCGGCTATGGCTACACCTTC | CAISESGGAGYGYTF | - | TRBJ1-2 | TRBV10-3 | -
TGTGCCAGCAGTCAGGCATTCAGTAGCAATCAGCCCCAGCATTTT | CASSQAFSSNQPQHF | once | TRBJ1-5 | TRBV28 | -
TGTGCCACCAGTGATCCCACAGGGGGCTATGAGCAGTTCTTC | CATSDPTGGYEQFF | - | TRBJ2-1 | TRBV24-1 | TRBD1
TGTGCCAGCAGTGGACAGGGCACGGGAGGCTACACCTTC | CASSGQGTGGYTF | - | TRBJ1-2 | TRBV2 | TRBD1
TGTGCCAGCAGCGGGCTGGCGGGAGGGGGAGATACGCAGTATTTT | CASSGLAGGGDTQYF | - | TRBJ2-3 | TRBV7-9 | TRBD2
TGTGCCAGCAGCTTGACAGGGATGAATGAGCAGTTCTTC | CASSLTGMNEQFF | - | TRBJ2-1 | TRBV5-5 | -
TGTGCCAGCAGTTACTCGACGCGGGAGCAGTACTTC | CASSYSTREQYF | - | TRBJ2-7 | TRBV6-2/TRBV6-3 | -
TGTGCTAGTGGGGAGAGAGGCGGGGAGCTGTTTTTT | CASGERGGELFF | - | TRBJ2-2 | TRBV12-5 | -
TGTGCCAGCAGCCAAGTGACAGGGGATGGCTACACCTTC | CASSQVTGDGYTF | once | TRBJ1-2 | TRBV3-1/TRBV3-2 | TRBD1
TGTGCCAGCAGCCCAGCGACCCCAGGAGCGGACACTGAAGCTTTCTTT | CASSPATPGADTEAFF | - | TRBJ1-1 | TRBV4-2 | -
TGTGCCAGCAGTTTGACGAGGGGAAACACCATATATTTT | CASSLTRGNTIYF | - | TRBJ1-3 | TRBV12-3/TRBV12-4 | -
TGTGCCAGCAGTCCTTCTAGCGGGAGGGTCTTTATCCAGTTCTTC | CASSPSSGRVFIQFF | - | TRBJ2-1 | TRBV28 | TRBD2
TGTGCCAGCAGCGTATCTAGCGCCAGCTCCTACGAGCAGTACTTC | CASSVSSASSYEQYF | - | TRBJ2-7 | TRBV7-2 | -
TGTGCCAGTAGGACAGCCGGCACAGATACGCAGTATTTT | CASRTAGTDTQYF | - | TRBJ2-3 | TRBV19 | -
TGTGCCAGCAGCTCTTCCGGCATCAGGGGGAACACTGAAGCTTTCTTT | CASSSSGIRGNTEAFF | - | TRBJ1-1 | TRBV7-6 | -
TGTGCCAGCAGTTTATCAGCGACTTGGGTAGAGAAGCCCCAGCATTTT | CASSLSATWVEKPQHF | once | TRBJ1-5 | TRBV28 | -
TGTGCCATCAAGGGGACGGACGTAAATGAAAAACTGTTTTTT | CAIKGTDVNEKLFF | - | TRBJ1-4 | TRBV10-3 | -
TGTGCCAGCAGCTCGCTTCCGGGATCAAGCTCCTACAATGAGCAGTTCTTC | CASSSLPGSSSYNEQFF | - | TRBJ2-1 | TRBV7-3 | -
TGTGCCAGTATTCCCCTCGACAGCTCTGGAAACACCATATATTTT | CASIPLDSSGNTIYF | - | TRBJ1-3 | TRBV19 | -
TGTGCCAGCAGTCTAACACAGGGACCCTACGAGCAGTACTTC | CASSLTQGPYEQYF | - | TRBJ2-7 | TRBV27 | -
TGTGCCAGCAGCCCAGTGAGGGGTCCCCGCTCTGGAAACACCATATATTTT | CASSPVRGPRSGNTIYF | - | TRBJ1-3 | TRBV7-9 | -
TGCGCCAGCAGTACTAGCTTTGAGCAGTTCTTC | CASSTSFEQFF | - | TRBJ2-1 | TRBV10-1 | -
TGCGCCAGCAGCTTGGCGCTAGCGAGGACAGATACGCAGTATTTT | CASSLALARTDTQYF | - | TRBJ2-3 | TRBV5-1 | -
TGTGCCAGCACCTCAGGCGCGGGGGCTGATGAGCAGTTCTTC | CASTSGAGADEQFF | - | TRBJ2-1 | TRBV28 | -
TGTGCCAGCAGCTTAGAGGGGGATCGCACTGAAGCTTTCTTT | CASSLEGDRTEAFF | - | TRBJ1-1 | TRBV11-3 | -
TGTGCCAGCAGCAGGTGGGAATACGAGCAGTACTTC | CASSRWEYEQYF | - | TRBJ2-7 | TRBV5-6 | -